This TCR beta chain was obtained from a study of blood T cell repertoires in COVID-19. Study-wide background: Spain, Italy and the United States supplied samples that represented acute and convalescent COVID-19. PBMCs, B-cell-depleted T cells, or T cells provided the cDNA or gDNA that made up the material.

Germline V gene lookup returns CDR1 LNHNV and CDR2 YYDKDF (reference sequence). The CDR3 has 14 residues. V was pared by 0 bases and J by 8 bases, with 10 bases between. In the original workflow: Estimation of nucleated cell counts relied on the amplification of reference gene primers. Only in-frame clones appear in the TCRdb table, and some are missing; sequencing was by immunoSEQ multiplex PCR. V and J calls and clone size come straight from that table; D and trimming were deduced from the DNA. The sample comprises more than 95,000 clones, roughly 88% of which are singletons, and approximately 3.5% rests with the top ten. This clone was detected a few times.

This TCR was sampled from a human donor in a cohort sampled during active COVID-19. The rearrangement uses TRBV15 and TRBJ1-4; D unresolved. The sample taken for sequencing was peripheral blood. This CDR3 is CATSRDPNGEKLFF. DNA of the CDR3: TGTGCCACCAGCAGAGATCCCAACGGGGAAAAACTGTTTTTT. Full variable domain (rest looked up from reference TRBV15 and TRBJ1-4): DAMVIQNPRYQVTQFGKPVTLSCSQTLNHNVMYWYQQKSSQAPKLLFHYYDKDFNNEADTPDNFQSRRPNTSFCFLDIRSPGLGDTAMYLCATSRDPNGEKLFFGSGTQLSVL.